One sample yielded the 4 T cell receptor beta chains listed below, sequenced in a study of blood T cell repertoires in COVID-19. Clones were sequenced by immunoSEQ multiplex PCR, and TCRdb holds only the in-frame ones, with some missing. This table has roughly 380,000 clones, roughly 87% appearing once. The sample taken for sequencing was peripheral blood. These receptors all stem from a woman aged 60-75 years with COVID-19, enrolled during active disease.

Written as DNA, the CDR3 is TGCGCCAGCAGCGAACAGGCATCTAACTATGGCTACACCTTC. Residues: CASSEQASNYGYTF. This sequence joins TRBV5-1 and TRBJ1-2; TRBD1 is a possible D gene (5 bases). The CDR3 covers 14 residues. Trimming cost V 4 bases and J 0 bases, with 10 bases left between them. Germline V lookup: CDR1 SGHRS, CDR2 YFSETQ.

The chain uses TRBV28 and TRBJ1-2, with D possibly being TRBD1 (6 bases). Germline values: CDR1 MDHEN, CDR2 SYDVKM. Trimming cost V 4 bases and J 4 bases, with 7 bases left between them. CDR3 length: 12 residues. The CDR3, as DNA: TGTGCCAGCAGTTCAGGGGCCTATGGCTACACCTTC. It translates to CASSSGAYGYTF.

The gene calls are TRBV10-3 and TRBJ1-5; D gene uncertain. V was clipped by 2 bases and J by 6 bases, with 11 bases between them. Germline values: CDR1 ENHRY, CDR2 SYGVKD. The CDR3 totals 14 residues. CDR3 loop: CAISERREGQPQHF. In DNA, the CDR3 is TGTGCCATCAGTGAGAGGAGGGAGGGTCAGCCCCAGCATTTT.

The gene calls are TRBV5-1 and TRBJ2-1, with TRBD2 identical over 8 bases. The CDR3 is 14 amino acids. Trimming at V came to 3 bases and at J to 6 bases, leaving 5 bases not matched to a gene. Germline values: CDR1 SGHRS, CDR2 YFSETQ. The CDR3 reads CASSSGGAGNEQFF. CDR3 in DNA: TGCGCCAGCAGCTCCGGGGGGGCCGGCAATGAGCAGTTCTTC.